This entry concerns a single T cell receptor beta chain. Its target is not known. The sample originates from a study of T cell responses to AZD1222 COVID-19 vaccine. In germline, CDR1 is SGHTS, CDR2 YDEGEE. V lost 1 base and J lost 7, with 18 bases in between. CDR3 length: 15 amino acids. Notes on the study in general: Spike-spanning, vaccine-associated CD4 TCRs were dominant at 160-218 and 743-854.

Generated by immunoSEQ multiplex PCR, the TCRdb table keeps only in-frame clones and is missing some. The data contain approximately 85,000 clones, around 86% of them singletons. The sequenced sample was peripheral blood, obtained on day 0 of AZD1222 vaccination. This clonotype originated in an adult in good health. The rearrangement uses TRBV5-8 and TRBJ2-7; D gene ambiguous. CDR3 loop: CASSLSVLPTMEQYF. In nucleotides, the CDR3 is TGTGCCAGCAGCTTGTCTGTCCTCCCTACGATGGAGCAGTACTTC.